This is a list of T cell receptor beta chains from one sample in a study of blood T cell repertoires in COVID-19. TCRdb's table, derived via immunoSEQ multiplex PCR, lists solely in-frame clones and lacks some. The table includes hundreds of thousands of clones, more than 75% detected once. The specimen was PBMCs or T cells enriched from blood (not recorded which). These receptors all come from a man between 60 and 75 years old who had recovered from COVID-19. Each CDR3 is given with its conserved first and last residue. Fields, in order: clone size, V gene, J gene, CDR3 protein. Clone size is not always given. Where it is, it says once, few, many or a class for expanded clones.

size: NA; V: TRBV19; J: TRBJ2-3; CDR3: CASSGWSTDTQYF
size: NA; V: TRBV29-1; J: TRBJ2-2; CDR3: CSVARQGGSGELFF
size: NA; V: TRBV10-3; J: TRBJ1-5; CDR3: CAITRELNQPQHF
size: few; V: TRBV5-8; J: TRBJ2-6; CDR3: CASSLGTGSSGANVLTF
size: NA; V: TRBV4-1; J: TRBJ1-2; CDR3: CASSQSPAEGNYGYTF
size: NA; V: TRBV30; J: TRBJ2-3; CDR3: CAWSGGGGPFTQYF
size: NA; V: TRBV7-3; J: TRBJ2-2; CDR3: CASSLDRGSGELFF
size: NA; V: TRBV14; J: TRBJ2-7; CDR3: CASSPRVATGVSYEQYF
size: once; V: TRBV2; J: TRBJ1-5; CDR3: CASSDSNQPQHF
size: NA; V: TRBV4-3; J: TRBJ2-7; CDR3: CASSQDLAGGSYEQYF
size: NA; V: TRBV18; J: TRBJ1-1; CDR3: CASSPGQQGNTEAFF
size: NA; V: TRBV5-6; J: TRBJ2-3; CDR3: CASSKRPGTSGGATDTQYF
size: NA; V: TRBV29-1; J: TRBJ2-1; CDR3: CSVEKSGGYNEQFF
size: few; V: TRBV15; J: TRBJ1-5; CDR3: CATSRDSSYQPQHF
size: NA; V: TRBV5-1; J: TRBJ2-1; CDR3: CASSGGTGGYNEQFF
size: NA; V: TRBV4-2; J: TRBJ1-1; CDR3: CASSQDLRTGTNTEAFF
size: NA; V: TRBV5-1; J: TRBJ2-2; CDR3: CAKQHTGLDTGELFF
size: NA; V: TRBV29-1; J: TRBJ2-7; CDR3: CSVESYYEQYF
size: NA; V: TRBV29-1; J: TRBJ2-7; CDR3: CSVGDSYYEQYF
size: NA; V: TRBV5-6; J: TRBJ2-7; CDR3: CASSWRDRVVNEQYF
size: NA; V: TRBV25-1; J: TRBJ2-3; CDR3: CASSDSGGITDTQYF
size: NA; V: TRBV5-5; J: TRBJ1-4; CDR3: CASSFSLSSVTNEKLFF
size: NA; V: TRBV9; J: TRBJ1-1; CDR3: CASSVAGGRSYTEAFF
size: NA; V: TRBV9; J: TRBJ2-3; CDR3: CASSFSGGAGDTQYF
size: NA; V: TRBV5-5; J: TRBJ2-7; CDR3: CASSPQPPRTYEQYF
size: NA; V: TRBV10-3; J: TRBJ1-1; CDR3: CAIKLGPNTEAFF
size: NA; V: TRBV4-1; J: TRBJ1-4; CDR3: CASSLGQGAVYEKLFF
size: NA; V: TRBV4-3; J: TRBJ2-3; CDR3: CASSIGTTSSTDTQYF
size: NA; V: TRBV5-1; J: TRBJ1-1; CDR3: CASSLDAGRTEAFF
size: once; V: TRBV19; J: TRBJ1-1; CDR3: CASRGRGYLGSEAFF
size: NA; V: TRBV15; J: TRBJ2-3; CDR3: CATSRNSHRGGGLSDTQYF
size: NA; V: TRBV7-9; J: TRBJ1-1; CDR3: CASNIGGVNTEAFF
size: NA; V: TRBV30; J: TRBJ1-6; CDR3: CAWETGYNSPLHF
size: NA; V: TRBV18; J: TRBJ2-4; CDR3: CASSPPGGAKNIQYF
size: NA; V: TRBV5-4; J: TRBJ2-7; CDR3: CASSRSASGSYEQYF
size: NA; V: TRBV9; J: TRBJ1-6; CDR3: CASSVSRAFNSPLHF
size: NA; V: TRBV27; J: TRBJ2-7; CDR3: CASSLFAGGPYEQYF
size: once; V: TRBV5-1; J: TRBJ1-1; CDR3: CASSYDGSGLNTEAFF
size: NA; V: TRBV7-2; J: TRBJ1-5; CDR3: CASSLQGSNQPQHF